This T cell receptor beta chain came from a study of shared T cell receptors in the human thymus. TCRdb's table, derived via immunoSEQ multiplex PCR, lists solely in-frame clones and lacks some. The table lists about 380,000 clones, around 93% of them singletons. The sequence was obtained from a human donor. The sample taken for sequencing was thymocytes.

The DNA of the CDR3 is TGTGCCAGCAGCTTAGGTTTGACAGGGGGCGCCCAAGAGACCCAGTACTTC. It specifies CASSLGLTGGAQETQYF. The chain couples TRBV11-2 to TRBJ2-5, with 10 bases fitting TRBD1. With V trimmed by 1 base and J by 1 base, 6 bases remained unmatched. The CDR3 has 17 amino acids. CDR1 SGHAT and CDR2 FQNNGV come from the germline V gene.